Reported below is one TCR beta chain. A single count supports this clone. The specificity of this receptor is unknown. No much larger clone exists at a distance of one base, and base qualities are not known. Libraries were constructed by the immunoSEQ multiplex PCR assay. TCRdb obtained this table from immuneACCESS and retained in-frame rearrangements with V and J assigned. These tables miss some clones; where compared with another copy, unresolved V genes account for less than half of the shortfall, and the remainder is unexplained. The sample data list some 80,000 clones, and 90% to 95% of these were observed just once. The ten largest clonotypes hold less than 0.15% of the sample. The sample originates from a study of T cell changes during pregnancy in multiple sclerosis (dated by TCRdb to the late 2010s). A note on the overall study: Changes in the T cell repertoire over the course of pregnancy were examined in this study in women with multiple sclerosis.

From cysteine to phenylalanine, the CDR3 is 13 amino acids long. Left in the record is the CDR3 DNA by itself, 39 bases read in frame from the first base. Trimming takes 1 base from V and 3 bases from J, and the germline ends sit 6 bases apart. Based on the germline V gene, the CDR1 and CDR2 sequences are MGHRA and YSYEKL. The sample in question was CD4+ T cells from peripheral blood mononuclear cells, obtained after pregnancy. The sequence was obtained from a female donor with multiple sclerosis, enrolled in a pregnancy study. The rearrangement combines TRBV4-1 with TRBJ2-5, with TRBD2 as a weak D call on 6 bases. DNA sequence: TGCGCCAGCAGCCAAGGCGGGGAAGAGACCCAGTACTTC. Its protein is CASSQGGEETQYF.